The T cell receptor beta chain under discussion was sequenced for a study of regulatory T cells in long-lasting Graves disease. On the study more broadly: Graves' patients diagnosed newly had used antithyroid drugs under 3 months.

Findings and caveats of the study: Persistent disease was associated with favored TRBV28 usage and with favored use of TRBJ1-2 and TRBJ2-5.

Time point here: newly diagnosed GD, antithyroid drugs for less than 3 months. The TCR library was made from RNA extracted from PBMCs. With respect to this clonotype: The antigen is undetermined. This clone may be a read error of a much larger clone one base away.

This CDR3 is 17 amino acids long. Germline loops: CDR1 LNHDA, CDR2 SQIVND (reference sequence). CDR3 regions were amplified by Arm-PCR using iRepertoire HTBI primers to build TCR beta libraries. Each CDR3 protein gets one entry after TCRdb re-called the multiplex PCR reads with MiXCR. The repertoire holds about 220,000 distinct CDR3 sequences, with about 19% as singletons. These data also formed part of another study, on T cells in Graves' hyperthyroidism and ophthalmopathy. That paper states: Before onset, ophthalmopathy was predicted by the model a median roughly 6.8 months earlier.

This material consisted of peripheral blood mononuclear cells (PBMCs), taken at new diagnosis, from a patient treated with antithyroid drugs. V usage is TRBV19 and J usage is TRBJ2-6, with 7 bases identical to TRBD1. The TCR originated in a woman aged 30 to 39 with Graves disease. The CDR3 DNA reads TGTGCCGGTAGTATGAATAACAGGGGCGCCGGGGCCAACGTCCTGACTTTC. This translates into CAGSMNNRGAGANVLTF.